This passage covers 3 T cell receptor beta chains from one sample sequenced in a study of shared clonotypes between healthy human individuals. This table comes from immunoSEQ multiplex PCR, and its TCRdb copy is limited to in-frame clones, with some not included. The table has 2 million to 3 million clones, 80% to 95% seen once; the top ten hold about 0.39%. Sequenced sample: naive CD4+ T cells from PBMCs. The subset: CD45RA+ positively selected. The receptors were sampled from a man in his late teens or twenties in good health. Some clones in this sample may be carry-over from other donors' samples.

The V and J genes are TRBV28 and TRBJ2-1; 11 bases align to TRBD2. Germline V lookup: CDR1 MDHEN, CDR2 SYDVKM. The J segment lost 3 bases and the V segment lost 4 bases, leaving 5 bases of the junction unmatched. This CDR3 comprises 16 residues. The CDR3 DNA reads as TGTGCCAGCAGTTCGGCTAGCGGGAGGTACTACAATGAGCAGTTCTTC. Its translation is CASSSASGRYYNEQFF. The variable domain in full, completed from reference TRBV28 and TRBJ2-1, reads DVKVTQSSRYLVKRTGEKVFLECVQDMDHENMFWYRQDPGLGLRLIYFSYDVKMKEKGDIPEGYSVSREKKERFSLILESASTNQTSMYLCASSSASGRYYNEQFFGPGTRLTVL.

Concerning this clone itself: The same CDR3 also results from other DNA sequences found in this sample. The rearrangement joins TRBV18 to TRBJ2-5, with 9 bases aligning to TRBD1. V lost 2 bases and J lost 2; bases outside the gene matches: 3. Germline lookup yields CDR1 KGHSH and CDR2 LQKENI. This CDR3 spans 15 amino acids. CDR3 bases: TGTGCCAGCTCACCAAGGACAGGGGTACAAGAGACCCAGTACTTC. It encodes CASSPRTGVQETQYF.

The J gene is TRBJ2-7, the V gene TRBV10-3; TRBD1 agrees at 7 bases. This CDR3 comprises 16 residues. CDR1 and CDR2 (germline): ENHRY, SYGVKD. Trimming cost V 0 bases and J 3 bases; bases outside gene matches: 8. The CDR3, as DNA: TGTGCCATCAGTGAGTCGAATCCCGCAGGGGGCTACGAGCAGTACTTC. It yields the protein CAISESNPAGGYEQYF.